These T cell receptor beta chains were read from a single sample in a study of cytomegalovirus exposure and HLA in healthy donors. Only in-frame clones appear in the TCRdb table, and some are missing; sequencing was by immunoSEQ multiplex PCR. Counted here are about 120,000 clones, roughly 74% occurring once; the ten biggest clones make up around 7.2%. Sequencing input: PBMCs. Source of these receptors: a male donor in good health and CMV-seronegative. Each CDR3 is given with its conserved first and last residue. D genes are given only for firm matches. Size tells how often a clone was seen (once, few, many) or the class of an expanded clone, and some rows leave it out.

v_gene	d_gene	j_gene	abundance	CDR3nt	CDR3aa
TRBV7-3	TRBD1	TRBJ1-1	once	TGTGCCAGCAGTTCAGGGGGTCGGACTGAAGCTTTCTTT	CASSSGGRTEAFF
TRBV5-6	.	TRBJ1-2	.	TGTGCCAGCAGCTTGGTTTTTCGTGGGCCTAACTATGGCTACACCTTC	CASSLVFRGPNYGYTF
TRBV20-1	TRBD1	TRBJ1-2	.	TGCAGTGCTCGTAGGGACAGGGACTACACCTTC	CSARRDRDYTF
TRBV19	.	TRBJ2-7	once	TGTGCCAGTAGTATGGTGGGAGACTACGAGCAGTACTTC	CASSMVGDYEQYF
TRBV5-6	.	TRBJ1-3	.	TGTGCCAGCAGCTTAGGACTTCAAAGCGGAAACACCATATATTTT	CASSLGLQSGNTIYF
TRBV4-2	TRBD2	TRBJ2-7	.	TGTGCCAGCAGCTTGGATAGTAGCGGGAGAATCGGCTCCTACGAGCAGTACTTC	CASSLDSSGRIGSYEQYF
TRBV9	TRBD2	TRBJ2-1	few	TGTGCCACGAAAGGACTAGCGGGGTCCTGCTCCTACAATGAGCAGTTCTTC	CATKGLAGSCSYNEQFF
TRBV2	TRBD2	TRBJ2-3	.	TGTGCCAGCAGTGAAAGGTTAGCGGGGGGCCTTAGCACAGATACGCAGTATTTT	CASSERLAGGLSTDTQYF
TRBV28	.	TRBJ2-1	.	TGTGCCAGCAGTTTAGCGGGGCGGGTGGACAATGAGCAGTTCTTC	CASSLAGRVDNEQFF
TRBV30	TRBD2	TRBJ2-7	.	TGTGCCTGTCGGCGGGAGAGTTCCTACGAGCAGTATTTC	CACRRESSYEQYF
TRBV7-2	TRBD2	TRBJ2-6	.	TGTGCCAGCAGCTTTAGCGGGAGGGCGTCTGGGGCCAACGTCCTGACTTTC	CASSFSGRASGANVLTF
TRBV6-5	.	TRBJ2-7	.	TGTGCCAGCAAAAGCGACGGTTCCCTACGGGAGCAGTACTTC	CASKSDGSLREQYF
TRBV29-1	TRBD2	TRBJ2-3	.	TGCAGCGTTGAGGGCGGGGGGGCCAGGGATACGCAGTATTTT	CSVEGGGARDTQYF
TRBV29-1	TRBD1	TRBJ2-7	.	TGCAGCGTCCGGGACAGGGGTCCCTACGAGCAGTACTTC	CSVRDRGPYEQYF
TRBV13	.	TRBJ1-4	once	TGTGCCAGCAGCTTAGGCAGGGCAACCGAAAAACTGTTTTTT	CASSLGRATEKLFF
TRBV19	.	TRBJ2-7	.	TGTGCCAGTAGTATAGATAAGGTGGAGGGTTCGGTCCGGCAGTACTTC	CASSIDKVEGSVRQYF